This TCR beta chain was captured by sequencing in a study of cytomegalovirus exposure and HLA in healthy donors (dated by TCRdb to 2016 to 2017). A note on the overall study: An earlier analysis of about 530 of the donors reported about 300 Gb of sequence data and 95 million to 130 million unique TCR beta sequences obtained from about 180 million T cells. In a later analysis, previously published TCR beta repertoires from about 640 donors were re-analyzed and high-resolution HLA genotyping was added so that TCR occurrence patterns could be studied. To decide whether each TCR beta V gene segment behaved as functional or pseudogenic, an earlier analysis of some 540 of the donors relied on high-throughput TCR beta sequencing. The study combined high-throughput TCR immunosequencing, statistical association of individual TCRs with disease status, and machine learning to predict cytomegalovirus infection status. The study was designed to test whether signatures of past pathogen exposure could be identified by cataloging public T cell receptors. A separate validation cohort of 90 to 150 different subjects was used in addition to the roughly 640-subject first cohort. HLA typing included class I and class II loci at four-digit resolution. Every discovery cohort repertoire had been produced on one sequencing platform. The study used immunosequencing to profile the T cell repertoires of 666 subjects and linked those repertoires to cytomegalovirus serostatus. Approximately 300 gigabases of sequencing data and approximately 85 million unique TCR sequences were included in an early release covering roughly 600 HLA-typed donors. On average, around 230,000 unique TCR beta nucleotide sequences were sequenced per donor among a few hundred genotyped donors of the cohort, with about 19% of those sequences being non-productive. Rather than using new phenotypic data, the later analysis identified candidate immune exposures from TCR beta sequences and from how often those sequences occurred across donors. A handful of DR-DQ haplotypes were handled as single units for association and clustering because linkage in the cohort was strong. The number of donors typed differed by locus, with about 629-640 for A, B, C, DRB1 and DQB1, about 500 for DQA1, 606 for DPA1, and 472 for DPB1. A later genetic analysis took genome-wide SNP genotypes for about 55% of the roughly 700 donors and used that subset as a discovery cohort. Alongside the repertoire data, information on donor age, sex, ethnicity and CMV serostatus was compiled. Of the roughly 400 genotyped donors, around 81% fell in the genetic ancestry cluster associated with self-reported Caucasian donors.

The cohort consisted of 600 or so healthy bone marrow donors. Cohort members were all nominally healthy when sampled, although unrecorded immune exposures were likely present. The donor was CMV seronegative and was included in the group of 352 seronegative cohort members. A peripheral blood sample was provided by each donor, and peripheral blood mononuclear cells were used for TCR beta sequencing. Genomic DNA was extracted from the blood cell samples with the Qiagen DNeasy Blood Extraction Kit. This clone was detected only a few times. Its antigen is not yet known. Within one base of it there is no much larger clone, and no base qualities were kept. Including cysteine and phenylalanine, the CDR3 has 18 amino acids. CDR3 DNA is the only sequence kept; it has 54 bases, read in frame from the first base. V has 6 bases trimmed and J has 4 bases trimmed; junction bases matching no gene number 20. For CDR1 and CDR2, the germline V gene (reference sequence) lists MNHEY and SMNVEV.

Beyond this particular receptor, the publication reports: Three of the identified cytomegalovirus-associated TCR beta chains were confirmed in vitro to be specific for cytomegalovirus antigens. A group of highly shared sequence variants was considered likely to be a technical artifact of the sequencing pipeline. Assigning TCR associations to individual alleles was difficult when HLA alleles, especially DR and DQ, strongly co-occurred. Most TCR sequences were seen in very few donors, while some public TCRs were found in many individuals. In a later analysis, over 15,000 TCR beta sequences were associated with specific HLA alleles at a false discovery rate of 0.05. In a later genetic analysis, a missense DCLRE1C variant was associated with V-gene and J-gene trimming of TCR beta chains, and the association was replicated in an independent cohort. Correlated functional status among segregating V segments might reflect linkage disequilibrium, but an unknown experimental factor could not be ruled out. A further reported finding was that TCR beta sequences accurately predicted the HLA-A and HLA-B alleles for most subjects in the first cohort. Some IMGT-functional V segments, including TRBV6-2 and TRBV6-3, could not be told apart with the 87-base-pair reads, so those segments were excluded. Immune exposure information for the cohort was limited to CMV serostatus. Roughly uniform sequencing depth across donors was assumed in presence/absence analyses, although this assumption may not hold. In a later analysis, most CMV-associated TCR beta chains were found to appear HLA-restricted, with HLA associations seemingly driven largely by CMV exposure. In a later analysis, HLA-associated TCR beta chains showed more clonal expansion and lower generation probabilities than non-associated chains that were equally common. A later genetic analysis reported fewer N-insertions in productive TCRs among donors in an Asian-associated ancestry cluster than the roughly 640-donor mean. Because some donors lacked HLA typing at each locus, the association tests relied only on the typed subset. Broadly in line with IMGT annotations, most TCR beta V segments showed up in productive rearrangements about 87% or about 30% of the time in an earlier analysis of approximately 640 of the donors. Several of the top co-occurrence clusters appeared to be linked to parvovirus B19, influenza, CMV and Epstein-Barr virus, according to a later analysis. Because counts were too low, about 18 rarely observed V segments, including chromosome 9 orphons, were excluded from the earlier analysis of 587 of the donors. Only TCR beta chains were sequenced in this cohort, and the absence of alpha or paired-chain data limited detectable features. A later analysis found that TCR association rates varied across HLA loci, with DRB1 alleles showing the most associated TCRs and HLA-C alleles the fewest. The classifier was reported to diagnose cytomegalovirus status with high specificity and sensitivity in both the original and validation cohorts. According to the authors, the approach could potentially be generalized to other disease states and immunological phenotypes. The study listed 164 TCR beta chains as associated with cytomegalovirus.

The library was obtained by the immunoSEQ multiplex PCR assay. For the multiplex PCR, a mixture combining 60 forward primers for TCR Vbeta segments and 13 reverse primers for TCR Jbeta segments was used. The CDR3 region of rearranged TCR beta genes was amplified from genomic DNA by a multiplex PCR assay. The amplified TCR beta libraries were sequenced on the Illumina HiSeq System as 87-base-pair reads. On the study's bioinformatics: A later analysis tallied tens of millions of unique TCR beta chains across the 700 or so repertoires, and some 10 million of those chains were shared by two or more donors. A nearest-neighbor algorithm error-corrected the raw reads and collapsed the reads into unique sequences, merging closely related sequences to remove PCR and sequencing errors. V, D and J gene segments were assigned by aligning CDR3 sequences to IMGT reference sequences. Each retained sequence needed at least a six-nucleotide match to both a V gene segment and a J gene segment. Rearrangements were called productive when the CDR3 lacked stop codons and stayed in frame with V and J; all others were non-productive. Following IMGT convention, CDR3 was defined as the stretch from the second conserved V-encoded cysteine up to the conserved J-encoded phenylalanine. The earlier analysis of 550 to 650 of the donors excluded any sequence lacking an unambiguous match to a single V gene segment. In an earlier analysis of 587 of the donors, a V segment was called functional when productive rearrangements were above 56.7%, and segregating when the standard deviation between donors exceeded 5%. A statistical classification framework was built for diagnosing cytomegalovirus status from the catalog of TCR beta chain sequences. V and J gene assignment, in a later analysis, came from comparing TCR nucleotide sequences with IMGT/GENE-DB human TR gene sequences. A later analysis assigned CDR3 sequences and most-parsimonious VDJ recombination scenarios with the TCRdist pipeline. In a later analysis, each TCR beta chain was defined by its CDR3 amino acid sequence together with its V-gene family, and reads without a unique V-gene family were excluded. A later analysis removed roughly 590 highly shared, low-generation-probability nucleotide sequences to deal with suspected cross-contamination and a sequencing artifact. For each public chain, a later analysis derived a clonal expansion index from normalized ranks of inferred template counts within each repertoire. In a later analysis, generation probabilities were computed with a VDJ recombination model fitted to out-of-frame rearrangements, and the resulting probabilities were checked against IGoR. A later analysis scored TCR-TCR, TCR-HLA and TCR-CMV co-occurrence with hypergeometric tests, applying a repertoire-size bias correction to TCR pairs. A later analysis estimated false discovery rates by permuting HLA or CMV assignments 20 times. In a later analysis, co-occurring TCRs were grouped with DBSCAN, and TCRdist sequence similarity was added when clustering was performed within HLA-allele-positive subsets. For co-occurrence clustering, repertoires with fewer than 30,000 or more than 120,000 public chains were excluded, along with several repertoires with anomalous nucleotide sharing. TCRdb's version of the immuneACCESS table is confined to in-frame rearrangements and falls short of the full clone set. An unresolved V gene accounts for under half of the shortfall where checked; the remainder is of unknown origin. V and J calls and clone size are copied from that table; D and trimming were computed from the DNA. The sample has some 86,000 clones on record, about 66% of them singletons. Roughly 2.2% of the sample rests with the top ten.

Sequences were obtained from PBMCs. The sequence links TRBV27 to TRBJ2-5; TRBD1 matches 7 bases in the middle. The sequence derives from a man aged 25-45 years in good health and CMV-seronegative. The sequence in DNA is TGTGCCAGCAGCTTAAACCCCCTTGGACAGGAGGTGGGAGAGACCCAGTACTTC. It encodes CASSLNPLGQEVGETQYF.